This T cell receptor beta chain was documented in a study of cytomegalovirus exposure and HLA in healthy donors. The PCR employed 60 Vbeta primers together with 13 Jbeta primers. The table came from immunoSEQ multiplex PCR; TCRdb's copy has only in-frame clones and leaves some out. The sample shows more than 80,000 clones, over 70% of them seen only once. The germline V gene encodes CDR1 SGHRS and CDR2 YFSETQ. Between the trimmed V and J ends, which lost 1 base and 2 bases, there was a span of 9 bases. The CDR3 spans 14 residues. This clonotype was sampled from a man aged 18 to 35 in good health and CMV-seropositive. The genes are TRBV5-1 and TRBJ2-5, with D unresolved. Input material: PBMCs. The DNA for the CDR3 is TGCGCCAGCAGCTTGTTGGCAAGACAAGAGACCCAGTACTTC. Protein product: CASSLLARQETQYF. The whole variable domain, filled in from reference TRBV5-1 and TRBJ2-5, reads KAGVTQTPRYLIKTRGQQVTLSCSPISGHRSVSWYQQTPGQGLQFLFEYFSETQRNKGNFPGRFSGRQFSNSRSEMNVSTLELGDSALYLCASSLLARQETQYFGPGTRLLVL.